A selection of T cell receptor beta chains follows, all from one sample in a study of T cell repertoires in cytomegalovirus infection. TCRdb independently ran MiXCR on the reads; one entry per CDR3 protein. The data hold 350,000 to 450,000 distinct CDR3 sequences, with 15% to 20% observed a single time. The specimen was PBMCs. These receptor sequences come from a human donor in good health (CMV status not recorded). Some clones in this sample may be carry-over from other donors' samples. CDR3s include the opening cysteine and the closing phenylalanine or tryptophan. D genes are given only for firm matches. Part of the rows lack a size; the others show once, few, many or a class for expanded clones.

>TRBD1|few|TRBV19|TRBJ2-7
TGTGCCAGTAGTATAGATTTTGGGACAGCGTACGAGCAGTACTTC
CASSIDFGTAYEQYF
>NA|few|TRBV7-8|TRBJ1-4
TGTGCCAGCAGCCCCAGACCCGCCGCGAACGAAAAACTGTTTTTT
CASSPRPAANEKLFF
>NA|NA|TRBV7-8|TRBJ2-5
TGTGCCAGCAGCCCTTCGGGTGGCAGTGAGACCCAGTACTTC
CASSPSGGSETQYF
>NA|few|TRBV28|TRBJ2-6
TGTGCCAGCAGTTTATGGGGGGCTGGGGCCAACGTCCTGACTTTC
CASSLWGAGANVLTF
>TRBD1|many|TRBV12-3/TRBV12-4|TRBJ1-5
TGTGCCAGCAGCCTGACAGGGGGCGCCGATCAGCCCCAGCATTTT
CASSLTGGADQPQHF
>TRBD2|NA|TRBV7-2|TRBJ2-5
TGTGCCAGCAGCTTAAATAGCGGGAGGGAAGAGACCCAGTACTTC
CASSLNSGREETQYF
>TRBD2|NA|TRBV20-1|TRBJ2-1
TGCAGTGCTCCCCATAGCGGGAGGGCCACGGATGAGCAGTCCTTC
CSAPHSGRATDEQSF
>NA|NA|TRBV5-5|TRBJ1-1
TGTGCCAGCAGCTTGATCATCTGGGGTGAAGCTTTCTTT
CASSLIIWGEAFF
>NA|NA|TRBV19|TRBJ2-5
TGTGCCAGTAGTCCCGCCGGGTACCAAGAGACCCAGTACTTC
CASSPAGYQETQYF
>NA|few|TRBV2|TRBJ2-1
TGTGCCAGCACCCCTAGCGCCCGAGTAAGGCAGTTCTTC
CASTPSARVRQFF
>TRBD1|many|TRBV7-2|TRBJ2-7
TGTGCCAGCACCCCGGGAGTGGGACAGGGGGTCTTTTACGAGCAGTACTTC
CASTPGVGQGVFYEQYF
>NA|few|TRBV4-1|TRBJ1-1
TGCGCCAGCAGCCAACGGGACGTCATGAACACTGAAGCTTTCTTT
CASSQRDVMNTEAFF
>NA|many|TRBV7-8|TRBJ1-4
TGTGCCAGCAGCTTAGCGCGAGGGGCGAGAAAAGGAACTAATGAAAAACTGTTTTTT
CASSLARGARKGTNEKLFF
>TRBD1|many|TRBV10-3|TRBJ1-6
TGTGCCATCAACACAGGGGTTAATTCACCCCTCCACTTT
CAINTGVNSPLHF
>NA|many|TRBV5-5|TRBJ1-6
TGTGCCAGCAGCTTGGACGGGGATTCGGGCTCACCCCTCCACTTT
CASSLDGDSGSPLHF
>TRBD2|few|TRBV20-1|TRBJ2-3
TGCAGTGTTCAACTAGCGGGGGGCTCTAGCACAGATACGCAGTATTTT
CSVQLAGGSSTDTQYF
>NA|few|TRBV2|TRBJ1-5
TGTGCCAGCAACCAGCAGGGCAATCAGCCCCAGCATTTT
CASNQQGNQPQHF
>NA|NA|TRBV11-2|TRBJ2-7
TGTGCCAGCAGCACCCCCCACTACGAGCAGTACTTC
CASSTPHYEQYF
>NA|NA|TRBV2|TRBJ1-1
TGTGCCAGCAGCACAACCGTACGGGACACTGAAGCTTTCTTT
CASSTTVRDTEAFF
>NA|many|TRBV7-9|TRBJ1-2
TGTGCCAGCAGCTCTCAGGATTCTGGCTACACCTTC
CASSSQDSGYTF
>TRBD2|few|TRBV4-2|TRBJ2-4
TGTGCCAGCAGCCAAGAGGCTGGGCGGGGGGGGGGCATTCAGTACTTC
CASSQEAGRGGGIQYF
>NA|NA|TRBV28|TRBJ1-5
TGTGCCAGCAGTTTACCGGGATGGGACAATCAGCCCCAGCATTTT
CASSLPGWDNQPQHF
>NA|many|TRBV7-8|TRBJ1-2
TGTGCCAGCAGCTTAACCACTAACTATGGCTACACCTTC
CASSLTTNYGYTF
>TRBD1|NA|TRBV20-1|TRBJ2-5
TGCAGTGCGCCTGCAGGGGGAGAGACCCAGTACTTC
CSAPAGGETQYF
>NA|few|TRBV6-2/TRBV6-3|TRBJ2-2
TGTGCCAGCAAAACTCGGGACGGCCAAAGGGACACCGGGGAGCTGTTTTTT
CASKTRDGQRDTGELFF
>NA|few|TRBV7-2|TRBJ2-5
TGTGCCAGCAGTTACAGGGGAGGGGAGACCCAGTACTTC
CASSYRGGETQYF
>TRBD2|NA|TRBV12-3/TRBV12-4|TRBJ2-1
TGTGCCAGCAGTAACCCCTTAGCGGGAGCCCCCTACAATGAGCAGTTCTTC
CASSNPLAGAPYNEQFF
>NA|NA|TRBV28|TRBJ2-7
TGTGCCAGCAGTTTAGTGGGAGGCTCGCGCTACGAGCAGTACTTC
CASSLVGGSRYEQYF
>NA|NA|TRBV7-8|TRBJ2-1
TGTGCCAGCAGCCGGCAGAGGGTGGGGGGAACACATGAGCAGTTCTTC
CASSRQRVGGTHEQFF
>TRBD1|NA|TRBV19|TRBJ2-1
TGTGCCAGTAGTTGGACAGGGACTTACAATGAGCAGTTCTTC
CASSWTGTYNEQFF
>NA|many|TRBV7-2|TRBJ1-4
TGTGCCAGCAGCGCTAATGAAAAACTGTTTTTT
CASSANEKLFF
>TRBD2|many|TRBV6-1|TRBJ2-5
TGTGCCAGCACTAAGTACAGCGGGGCTGATACGGGGGAGACCCAGTACTTC
CASTKYSGADTGETQYF
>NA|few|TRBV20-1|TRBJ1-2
TGCAGTGCCACCCTGCAGGGTCGGTATGGCTACACCTTC
CSATLQGRYGYTF
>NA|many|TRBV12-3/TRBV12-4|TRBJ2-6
TGTGCCAGCAGTGGGAGTCGGGCCAACGTCCTGACTTTC
CASSGSRANVLTF
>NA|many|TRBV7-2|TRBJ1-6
TGTGCCAGCAGCTCTCAGGGAGCCTATAATTCACCCCTCCACTTT
CASSSQGAYNSPLHF
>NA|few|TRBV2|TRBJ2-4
TGTGCCAGCAGCCCGGGGCAGGCGAACATTCAGTACTTC
CASSPGQANIQYF
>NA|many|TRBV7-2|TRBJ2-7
TGTGCCAGCAGCCGTGCGGCAGCGGTAGCCTACGAGCAGTACTTC
CASSRAAAVAYEQYF
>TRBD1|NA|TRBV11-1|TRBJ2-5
TGTGCCAGCAGCTTAGAACCGGGACAGGGACGAGAGACCCAGTACTTC
CASSLEPGQGRETQYF
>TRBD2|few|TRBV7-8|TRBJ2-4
TGTGCCAGCAGCTCCGGGACTAGCGGGATTTCCAAAAACATTCAGTACTTC
CASSSGTSGISKNIQYF
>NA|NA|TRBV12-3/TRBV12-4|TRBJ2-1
TGTGCCAGCACCTCAAACCGGATATACAATGAGCAGTTCTTC
CASTSNRIYNEQFF
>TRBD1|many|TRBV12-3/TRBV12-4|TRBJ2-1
TGTGCCAGCAGTTTAGTAGGACAGGGGGCAGGTGAGCAGTTCTTC
CASSLVGQGAGEQFF
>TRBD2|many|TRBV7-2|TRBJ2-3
TGTGCCAGCAGCTTTCTTTCAGGCGGGGGAAGATCAGATACGCAGTATTTT
CASSFLSGGGRSDTQYF